The clone carrying this T cell receptor beta chain was found once. The data were obtained in a study of blood T cell repertoires in COVID-19. Turning to the study itself: The United States, Italy and Spain supplied acute and convalescent COVID-19 samples.

The CDR3 totals 17 residues. Trimming removed 1 base from V and 0 bases from J; junction bases left unmatched: 8. CDR1 is SGHDT, CDR2 YYEEEE, per germline. This table comes from immunoSEQ multiplex PCR, and its TCRdb copy is limited to in-frame clones, with some not included. The data contain under 200,000 clones, approximately 80% of them singletons. The receptor was derived from a woman older than 75 with acute or convalescent COVID-19. The J gene is TRBJ1-1, the V gene TRBV5-6, with 8 bases fitting TRBD1. Source material: peripheral blood. The CDR3 coding sequence is TGTGCCAGCAGCTTGTTAGTGGACAGGGCAATGAACACTGAAGCTTTCTTT. Protein product: CASSLLVDRAMNTEAFF. The full variable domain, rest sourced from reference TRBV5-6 and TRBJ1-1, is DAGVTQSPTHLIKTRGQQVTLRCSPKSGHDTVSWYQQALGQGPQFIFQYYEEEERQRGNFPDRFSGHQFPNYSSELNVNALLLGDSALYLCASSLLVDRAMNTEAFFGQGTRLTVV.